Presented here are 17 T cell receptor beta chains from one specimen sequenced in a study of blood T cell repertoires in COVID-19. Assay: immunoSEQ multiplex PCR; the TCRdb copy retains only in-frame clones and omits some. The data hold roughly 300,000 clones, with 70% to 90% observed a single time. The sequencing input was PBMCs or T cells enriched from blood (not recorded which). The receptors come from a woman aged 25-40 years who had recovered from COVID-19.

This clone was observed a few times. This chain links TRBV12-5 with TRBJ1-6, with a possible D match to TRBD1 (6 bases). Deletions cut 1 base from V and 7 bases from J, with 8 bases between. The CDR3 consists of 14 residues. Germline CDR1 is LGHNT and CDR2 is FRNRAP. The CDR3: CASGLGTANSPLHF. CDR3 DNA: TGTGCTAGTGGTTTGGGGACAGCCAATTCACCCCTCCACTTT.

The J gene is TRBJ2-7, the V gene TRBV27; D might be TRBD1 (6 bases). This CDR3 has 14 residues. Germline lookup yields CDR1 MNHEY and CDR2 SMNVEV (reference sequence). The V gene lost 5 bases and the J gene lost 2 bases, with 13 bases spanning the gap. CDR3 nucleotides: TGTGCCAGCAGTCCGTCACAGGGCCCCTACGAGCAGTACTTC. This gives the protein CASSPSQGPYEQYF.

The V gene is TRBV7-8, the J gene TRBJ1-2; 8 bases are shared with TRBD1. Germline V gives CDR1 SGHVS, CDR2 FQNEAQ. V gave up 0 bases and J gave up 4 bases; unmatched junction bases: 13. The CDR3 has 18 residues. CDR3 nucleotides: TGTGCCAGCAGCTTAGCCGGACAGGGAGAGTTTTCTATCTATGGCTACACCTTC. The encoded protein is CASSLAGQGEFSIYGYTF. Complete variable domain (other parts from reference TRBV7-8 and TRBJ1-2): GAGVSQSPRYKVAKRGQDVALRCDPISGHVSLFWYQQALGQGPEFLTYFQNEAQLDKSGLPSDRFFAERPEGSVSTLKIQRTQQEDSAVYLCASSLAGQGEFSIYGYTFGSGTRLTVV.

The chain links TRBV12-3 or TRBV12-4 to TRBJ1-4, with D possibly matching TRBD1 (6 bases). The V end was cut by 6 bases, the J end by 7 bases, with 12 bases between. The CDR3 has 13 residues. CDR3 DNA: TGTGCCAGCAGGTCACCACAGGGTGAAAAACTGTTTTTT. Translation: CASRSPQGEKLFF.

The rearrangement joins TRBV28 to TRBJ1-6, with D perhaps matching TRBD1 (5 bases). The CDR3 contains 15 residues. The germline V and J ends were trimmed by 2 bases and 7 bases, with 12 bases remaining between them. The germline gives CDR1 MDHEN, CDR2 SYDVKM. Here the CDR3 DNA reads TGTGCCAGCAGTTTAGGCGTCGGGGGGAATTCACCCCTCCACTTT. It yields the protein CASSLGVGGNSPLHF. Together with reference TRBV28 and TRBJ1-6, the CDR3 gives the full variable domain: DVKVTQSSRYLVKRTGEKVFLECVQDMDHENMFWYRQDPGLGLRLIYFSYDVKMKEKGDIPEGYSVSREKKERFSLILESASTNQTSMYLCASSLGVGGNSPLHFGNGTRLTVT.

The V call is TRBV6-5, the J call TRBJ1-3, with D possibly matching TRBD1 (6 bases). The germline CDR1 and CDR2 sequences are MNHEY and SVGAGI. The germline V and J ends were trimmed by 6 bases and 4 bases, with 13 bases remaining between them. CDR3 length: 14 amino acids. The CDR3 nucleotides are TGTGCCAGCAGATCTACAGGGCGCGGAAACACCATATATTTT. Residues: CASRSTGRGNTIYF.

This chain joins TRBV5-3 and TRBJ1-6; unclear D gene. TRBV5-3 is identified as an open reading frame with a role that is uncertain. With 9 bases removed from V and 0 bases from J, the gap between germline ends came to 19 bases. This CDR3 comprises 17 residues. The DNA for the CDR3 is TGTGCCACGGGCGGGGAATTTAGGAGCTCCTATAATTCACCCCTCCACTTT. Translated: CATGGEFRSSYNSPLHF.

The V call is TRBV5-1, the J call TRBJ2-3, with 13 bases aligning to TRBD2. Per the germline V gene, CDR1 is SGHRS and CDR2 is YFSETQ. The CDR3 has 16 residues. The ends lost 4 bases at V and 1 base at J; junction bases unmatched: 3. The CDR3 DNA reads TGCGCCAGCAGCGCAGGGACTAGCGGGGGCACAGATACGCAGTATTTT. Amino acid sequence: CASSAGTSGGTDTQYF.

This clone is a singleton in its sample. This chain joins TRBV5-5 and TRBJ2-7; possibly TRBD1 for D (5 bases). Trimming pared 4 bases from V and 4 bases from J, leaving 18 bases between. This CDR3 is built from 15 residues. Germline loops: CDR1 SGHKS, CDR2 YYEKEE (reference sequence). The CDR3 DNA reads TGTGCCAGCAGCCCAAGGGGTACATCGGAGTACGAGCAGTACTTC. Translating it yields CASSPRGTSEYEQYF.

About this clone itself: At one end, the junction sequence differs from germline, possibly due to a read error. This chain joins TRBV6-5 and TRBJ2-7; D possibly corresponds to TRBD1 (5 bases). Germline V gene lookup returns CDR1 MNHEY and CDR2 SVGAGI. This CDR3 contains 14 residues. The CDR3 region has the DNA TGTGCCAGCAGTAGCGCAACAGGCTCCCACGAGCAGTACTTC. As protein: CASSSATGSHEQYF.

This sequence joins TRBV2 and TRBJ1-2, with D unclear. The CDR3 has 12 residues. Germline CDR1 and CDR2: SNHLY and FYNNEI. The V and J ends lost 6 bases and 0 bases respectively, with 5 bases between them. The CDR3 nucleotides read TGTGCCAGCAGGGGAGCTAACTATGGCTACACCTTC. Protein sequence: CASRGANYGYTF.

The genes are TRBV19 and TRBJ1-5; TRBD1 aligns across 8 bases. From germline, CDR1 is LNHDA and CDR2 SQIVND (reference sequence). The length of the CDR3 is 17 residues. J lost 0 bases, V lost 2 bases, and 6 bases had no gene match. CDR3 residues: CASSINDRGYSNQPQHF. For the CDR3, the DNA is TGTGCCAGTAGTATAAATGACAGGGGATATAGCAATCAGCCCCAGCATTTT.

This clone appeared once. The CDR3 loop reads CASSQDGPVLNTEAFF. The DNA for the CDR3 is TGCGCCAGCAGCCAAGATGGGCCAGTTTTAAACACTGAAGCTTTCTTT. The rearrangement links TRBV4-3 to TRBJ1-1, with D uncertain. Trimming shortened V by 0 bases and J by 2 bases, and 13 bases separated the two germline ends. The CDR3 contains 16 residues. Germline CDR1 is LGHNA and CDR2 is YSLEER.

The chain combines TRBV13 with TRBJ1-5, with D possibly being TRBD1 (5 bases). The length of the CDR3 is 19 residues. V lost 0 bases, J lost 4 bases, and 22 bases lay in between. The germline V gene has CDR1 PRHDT and CDR2 FYEKMQ (reference sequence). The CDR3 is CASSLGRGGLGGANQPQHF. The CDR3 nucleotides are TGTGCCAGCAGCTTAGGGCGAGGCGGACTCGGGGGAGCAAATCAGCCCCAGCATTTT.

This chain uses TRBV11-2 with TRBJ2-3, with TRBD1 identical over 9 bases. Losses at the gene ends were 6 bases for V and 4 bases for J; bases not matched to a gene: 2. The CDR3 runs 13 residues. The germline V gene has CDR1 SGHAT and CDR2 FQNNGV. The CDR3: CASSRDRADTQYF. The CDR3 DNA follows: TGTGCCAGCAGTAGGGACAGGGCAGATACGCAGTATTTT. Looking up the rest from reference TRBV11-2 and TRBJ2-3 gives the full variable domain: EAGVAQSPRYKIIEKRQSVAFWCNPISGHATLYWYQQILGQGPKLLIQFQNNGVVDDSQLPKDRFSAERLKGVDSTLKIQPAKLEDSAVYLCASSRDRADTQYFGPGTRLTVL.

This rearrangement joins TRBV10-1 to TRBJ1-3; D call uncertain. V lost 4 bases to trimming and J lost 0 bases, with 10 bases between them. Germline CDR1 WNHNN, CDR2 SYGVQD (reference sequence). The CDR3 totals 15 residues. CDR3 nucleotides: TGCGCCAGCAGTGGGTCCACAGTCTCTGGAAACACCATATATTTT. Encoded protein: CASSGSTVSGNTIYF.

The chain links TRBV29-1 to TRBJ1-2; TRBD1 might be the D (5 bases). With 6 bases removed from V and 3 bases from J, the gap between germline ends came to 14 bases. The CDR3 has 13 residues. Germline V lookup: CDR1 SQVTM, CDR2 ANQGSEA. Here the CDR3 DNA reads TGCAGCGTACCCTGGGGGGGTGACTATGGCTACACCTTC. As protein: CSVPWGGDYGYTF. The full variable domain, completed using reference TRBV29-1 and TRBJ1-2, is SAVISQKPSRDICQRGTSLTIQCQVDSQVTMMFWYRQQPGQSLTLIATANQGSEATYESGFVIDKFPISRPNLTFSTLTVSNMSPEDSSIYLCSVPWGGDYGYTFGSGTRLTVV.